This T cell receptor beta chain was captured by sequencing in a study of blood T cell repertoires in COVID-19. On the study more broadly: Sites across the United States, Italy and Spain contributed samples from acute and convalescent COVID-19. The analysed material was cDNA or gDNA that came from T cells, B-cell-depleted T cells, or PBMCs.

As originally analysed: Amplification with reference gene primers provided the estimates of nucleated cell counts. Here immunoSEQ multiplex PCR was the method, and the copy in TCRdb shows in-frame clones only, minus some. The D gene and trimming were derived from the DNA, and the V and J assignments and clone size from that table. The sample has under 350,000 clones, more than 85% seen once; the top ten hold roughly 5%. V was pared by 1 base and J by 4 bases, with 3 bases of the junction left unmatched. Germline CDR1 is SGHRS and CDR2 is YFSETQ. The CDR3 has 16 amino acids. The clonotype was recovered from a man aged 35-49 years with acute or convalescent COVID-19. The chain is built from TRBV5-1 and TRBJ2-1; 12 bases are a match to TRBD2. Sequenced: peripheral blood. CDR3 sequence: CASSLTSGGLYNEQFF. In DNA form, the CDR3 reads TGCGCCAGCAGCTTGACTAGCGGGGGGCTATACAATGAGCAGTTCTTC.